The source of this T cell receptor beta chain is a study of monozygotic twins with inflammatory bowel disease. Every sample had its cDNA made across eight separate reactions. UMIs were attached via template switching, each with a 6-nucleotide sample barcode. TCRdb reanalyzed the 5' RACE reads and collapses them to one entry per CDR3 protein, without DNA. The specimen's table records about 380,000 distinct CDR3 sequences. The CDR3 spans 14 residues. Germline CDR1 MNHEY, CDR2 SVGAGI. A word on this clonotype: Its cognate antigen is unknown.

Points from the study as a whole: Repertoire likeness was no different across concordant and discordant twins, perhaps owing to restricted power.

The clonotype comes from a human donor with ulcerative colitis or Crohn's disease, or a healthy co-twin of an affected twin (not recorded which). The V gene is TRBV6-5, the J gene TRBJ2-7. Sequences were obtained from blood. This CDR3 reads CASSYSQGSYEQYF.